Listed below are T cell receptor beta chains from one sample, sequenced in a study of shared clonotypes between healthy human individuals. Sequenced by immunoSEQ multiplex PCR; TCRdb stores in-frame clones only, minus some. The sample yields roughly 2.5 million clones, approximately 94% seen once. What was sequenced was naive CD4+ T cells sorted from blood. These receptors were collected from a man aged 18 to 30 in good health. CDR3s include the opening cysteine and the closing phenylalanine or tryptophan. D genes are given only for firm matches. Clone sizes are given selectively: once, few, many, or a class where the clone is expanded.

TGTGCCAGCACCGACAGACAGGGACGTCGGGCGGAGGACGGGAGCCTCTGGAACACCGGGGAGCTGTTTTTT,CASTDRQGRRAEDGSLWNTGELFF,-,TRBJ2-2,-,TRBV21-1
TGTGCCAGCAGCTACCAGGGCGCAAATCAAGAGACCCAGTACTTC,CASSYQGANQETQYF,-,TRBJ2-5,-,TRBV5-5
TGTGCCAGCACCCAAGGGGCTAGCGGGAGTTACGAGCAGTACTTC,CASTQGASGSYEQYF,-,TRBJ2-7,TRBD2,TRBV11-2
TGTGCCAGCAGTTTTTTTCAGTCCACAGATACGCAGTATTTT,CASSFFQSTDTQYF,-,TRBJ2-3,-,TRBV28
TGTGCCATCAAGGCCGGGACGGACTCCTACGAGCAGTACTTC,CAIKAGTDSYEQYF,-,TRBJ2-7,-,TRBV10-3
TGTGCCAGCTCAGAAGGGACAGGGCCCTACAATGAGCAGTTCTTC,CASSEGTGPYNEQFF,once,TRBJ2-1,TRBD1,TRBV18
TGTGCCAGCAGTTACGAGGGGATCACAGATACGCAGTATTTT,CASSYEGITDTQYF,-,TRBJ2-3,-,TRBV6-6
TGTGCCAGTAGTTCGCAGGGAAATCAGCCCCAGCATTTT,CASSSQGNQPQHF,-,TRBJ1-5,-,TRBV30
TGTGCCAGCAGCTTTGGACAGAGCCATTCACCCCTCCACTTT,CASSFGQSHSPLHF,once,TRBJ1-6,-,TRBV5-5
TGTGCCAGCAAGTCCACGCCCTCGCCGAACACCGGGGAGCTGTTTTTT,CASKSTPSPNTGELFF,-,TRBJ2-2,-,TRBV2
TGCAGTGCGTCAGGCGGAGAGACCCAGTACTTC,CSASGGETQYF,-,TRBJ2-5,-,TRBV20-1
TGTGCCAGCAGTGCCGAGATCTCTGGAAACACCATATATTTT,CASSAEISGNTIYF,-,TRBJ1-3,-,TRBV2
TGTGCCATCAGTGAGTCGGGTCAGATATCCGAAGATACGCAGTATTTT,CAISESGQISEDTQYF,-,TRBJ2-3,-,TRBV10-3
TGTGCCAGAAGCACCGAACCGGACAGATCGTGGGCAGATACGCAGTATTTT,CARSTEPDRSWADTQYF,-,TRBJ2-3,-,TRBV5-3
TGTGCCAGCAGCTCCGGGACAGTGAACACCGGGGAGCTGTTTTTT,CASSSGTVNTGELFF,once,TRBJ2-2,TRBD1,TRBV7-8
TGTGCCAGCTCACCATCGAGGACTGAAGCTTTCTTT,CASSPSRTEAFF,-,TRBJ1-1,-,TRBV18
TGCGCCAGCCTGGAGCGGGGGGGGAGCTCCTACAATGAGCAGTTCTTC,CASLERGGSSYNEQFF,-,TRBJ2-1,TRBD2,TRBV10-2
TGTGCCAGCAGCCTACCCCGGGACTTAGACTACGAGCAGTACTTC,CASSLPRDLDYEQYF,-,TRBJ2-7,-,TRBV6-4